These 20 T cell receptor beta chains originate from one sample sequenced in a study of PD-1 blockade in classical Hodgkin lymphoma. The patients all showed relapse after autologous stem cell transplantation, while their brentuximab vedotin exposure varied. The protocol was immunoSEQ multiplex PCR, while the TCRdb copy is restricted to in-frame clones and leaves out a portion. The sample holds about 150,000 clones; approximately 72% are singletons and the top ten take roughly 10%. The source was peripheral blood mononuclear cells (PBMCs), collected before the second cycle of nivolumab. The source of these receptors is a human donor with classical Hodgkin lymphoma.

This clone has more than one count but fewer than ten. In nucleotides, the CDR3 is TGTGCCAGCAGTCTGACTAGCGGCCCCTACAATGAGCAGTTCTTC. Encoded protein: CASSLTSGPYNEQFF. This chain links TRBV9 with TRBJ2-1; 9 nucleotides align to TRBD2. The germline CDR1 and CDR2 sequences are SGDLS and YYNGEE. The V and J ends lost 5 bases and 2 bases, in that order; junction bases with no gene match: 5. The CDR3 runs to 15 residues.

The genes are TRBV10-3 and TRBJ2-6; D not resolved. Trimming took off 2 bases at V and 0 bases at J, with 5 bases between the two ends. CDR1 ENHRY and CDR2 SYGVKD come from the germline V gene. This CDR3 contains 15 residues. The CDR3 spells CAISERNSGANVLTF. Here the CDR3 DNA reads TGTGCCATCAGTGAGAGGAACTCTGGGGCCAACGTCCTGACTTTC.

The genes are TRBV5-1 and TRBJ1-1, with TRBD1 matching over 10 bases. The CDR3 extends over 15 amino acids. The V and J ends lost 3 bases and 0 bases, in that order; junction bases with no gene match: 2. Germline CDR1 and CDR2: SGHRS and YFSETQ. CDR3 in amino acids: CASSSGQGMNTEAFF. DNA of the CDR3: TGCGCCAGCAGCTCGGGACAGGGGATGAACACTGAAGCTTTCTTT.

In its sample, this clone was seen once. Here the CDR3 reads CASSLLGGELYEQYF. In nucleotides, the CDR3 is TGTGCCAGCAGTTTATTAGGCGGGGAACTCTACGAGCAGTACTTC. V and J are TRBV27 and TRBJ2-7; D may be TRBD2 (6 bases). Trimming pared 1 base from V and 3 bases from J, leaving 13 bases between. This CDR3 has 15 residues. Per the germline V gene, CDR1 is MNHEY and CDR2 is SMNVEV (reference sequence).

This clone was seen only once. Other nucleotide sequences from this sample produce the same CDR3. This chain connects TRBV7-9 to TRBJ2-7; D is undetermined. Trimming stripped 1 base from V and 1 base from J, with 8 bases between. The germline gives CDR1 SEHNR, CDR2 FQNEAQ (reference sequence). The CDR3 is 14 amino acids. The CDR3 DNA reads TGTGCCAGCAGCTTAGGTCCAGGTTCCTACGAGCAGTACTTC. Residues: CASSLGPGSYEQYF.

The rearrangement links TRBV7-2 to TRBJ1-5; tentatively, D is TRBD1 (5 bases). CDR1 SGHTA and CDR2 FQGNSA come from the germline V gene. The CDR3 runs 15 residues. V lost 2 bases to trimming and J lost 0 bases, with 8 bases between them. CDR3 DNA: TGTGCCAGCAGCTTATGGCAGGGTAGCAATCAGCCCCAGCATTTT. Its translation: CASSLWQGSNQPQHF.

The rearrangement joins TRBV6-5 to TRBJ2-7; D is uncertain. The germline CDR1 and CDR2 sequences are MNHEY and SVGAGI. CDR3 length equals 13 residues. V was trimmed by 3 bases and J by 3 bases, leaving 9 bases between them. The CDR3 here is CASSYSLFYEQYF. The CDR3 bases are TGTGCCAGCAGTTATAGCCTCTTCTACGAGCAGTACTTC.

The V gene is TRBV7-2, the J gene TRBJ2-7; possible D gene TRBD1, 5 bases. The CDR3 runs 15 residues. The V gene's germline CDR1 is SGHTA and CDR2 FQGNSA. V lost 0 bases, J lost 5 bases, and 14 bases lay in between. The CDR3 loop reads CASSLAVSGWNEQYF. The CDR3 DNA sequence: TGTGCCAGCAGCTTAGCGGTCTCAGGGTGGAACGAGCAGTACTTC.

The chain couples TRBV7-9 to TRBJ1-4; D uncertain. V was shortened by 3 bases and J by 0 bases, with 11 bases between the two germline ends. Per the germline V gene, CDR1 is SEHNR and CDR2 is FQNEAQ (reference sequence). The CDR3 consists of 16 residues. CDR3 region: CASSFYRGSTNEKLFF. The CDR3, as DNA: TGTGCCAGCAGCTTTTACCGGGGATCAACTAATGAAAAACTGTTTTTT.

This clone was seen a few times. This sequence joins TRBV19 and TRBJ2-7; D remains ambiguous. From germline, CDR1 is LNHDA and CDR2 SQIVND (reference sequence). The CDR3 is 13 amino acids. The ends were cut back, 2 bases at V and 3 bases at J, with 8 bases in the middle. CDR3 protein: CASSIQFNYEQYF. CDR3 nucleotides: TGTGCCAGTAGTATACAGTTTAACTACGAGCAGTACTTC.

The genes are TRBV7-9 and TRBJ2-1; D possibly corresponds to TRBD2 (7 bases). CDR3 length equals 15 residues. V lost 2 bases to trimming and J lost 4 bases, with 12 bases between them. Germline CDR1 is SEHNR and CDR2 is FQNEAQ (reference sequence). CDR3: CASSLLGGGYNEQFF. Written as DNA, the CDR3 is TGTGCCAGCAGCTTATTAGGGGGAGGGTACAATGAGCAGTTCTTC.

V gene TRBV6-5 combines with J gene TRBJ2-3; 13 nucleotides line up with TRBD2. Germline V CDR1 and CDR2: MNHEY, SVGAGI. The CDR3 spans 15 residues. V was clipped by 6 bases and J by 5 bases; unmatched bases: 5. Here the CDR3 DNA reads TGTGCCAGCAGGACTAGCGGGAGGTTGGGAGATACGCAGTATTTT. Amino acid sequence: CASRTSGRLGDTQYF.

The chain carries TRBV5-1 and TRBJ1-2; D gene ambiguous. The CDR3 sequence is 15 residues long. V lost 2 bases, J lost 0 bases, and 11 bases lay in between. Per germline, CDR1 SGHRS and CDR2 YFSETQ. CDR3 sequence reads: CASSLPQTSNYGYTF. The CDR3 nucleotides read TGCGCCAGCAGCTTACCACAGACTTCTAACTATGGCTACACCTTC.

The chain couples TRBV7-2 to TRBJ1-3; TRBD1 is a possible D gene (6 bases). CDR3 length: 16 amino acids. Trimming took off 5 bases at V and 4 bases at J, with 18 bases between the two ends. The germline gives CDR1 SGHTA, CDR2 FQGNSA. The DNA of the CDR3 is TGTGCCAGCAGCCTTGGGGCGTTTCAGGGGGGAAACACCATATATTTT. Encoded protein: CASSLGAFQGGNTIYF. Complete variable domain (other parts from reference TRBV7-2 and TRBJ1-3): GAGVSQSPSNKVTEKGKDVELRCDPISGHTALYWYRQSLGQGLEFLIYFQGNSAPDKSGLPSDRFSAERTGGSVSTLTIQRTQQEDSAVYLCASSLGAFQGGNTIYFGEGSWLTVV.

The rearrangement joins TRBV6-6 to TRBJ2-2, with 8 bases that match TRBD1. V shed 0 bases, J shed 7 bases, and the junction held 4 bases outside the gene matches. The V gene's germline CDR1 is MNHNY and CDR2 SVGAGI (reference sequence). The CDR3 runs to 15 residues. This CDR3 is CASSYSPGGHGELFF. CDR3 coding DNA: TGTGCCAGCAGTTACTCCCCAGGGGGCCACGGGGAGCTGTTTTTT.

This clone was seen only once. CDR3 DNA: TGTGCCAGCAGTTTAAGGGACAGGGGCGAGCAGTTCTTC. It yields the protein CASSLRDRGEQFF. The chain carries TRBV28 and TRBJ2-1; 10 bases match TRBD1. Germline CDR1 is MDHEN and CDR2 is SYDVKM. The CDR3 is made up of 13 amino acids. V lost 2 bases and J lost 10; bases outside the gene matches: 2. Combining the CDR3 with reference TRBV28 and TRBJ2-1 gives the whole variable domain DVKVTQSSRYLVKRTGEKVFLECVQDMDHENMFWYRQDPGLGLRLIYFSYDVKMKEKGDIPEGYSVSREKKERFSLILESASTNQTSMYLCASSLRDRGEQFFGPGTRLTVL.

In its sample, this clone was seen once. The J gene is TRBJ2-7, the V gene TRBV28, with D perhaps matching TRBD2 (6 bases). Per germline, CDR1 MDHEN and CDR2 SYDVKM. The V end was cut by 8 bases, the J end by 0 bases, with 17 bases between. CDR3 length: 15 amino acids. The CDR3 DNA follows: TGTGCCAGCCTGGCGGCGGGAACCAACTCCTACGAGCAGTACTTC. Protein product: CASLAAGTNSYEQYF.

This clone has more than one count but fewer than ten. The V and J genes are TRBV6-4 and TRBJ2-7; TRBD2 is a possible D gene (5 bases). Germline CDR1 is MRHNA and CDR2 is SNTAGT. CDR3 length: 14 amino acids. Trimming took 11 bases from V and 5 from J, leaving 22 bases between them. Written as DNA, the CDR3 is TGTGCCCCCCGGAGGTTTTGGGCTAATAACGAGCAGTACTTC. Residues: CAPRRFWANNEQYF.

The chain combines TRBV7-2 with TRBJ1-2; no clear D. The germline gives CDR1 SGHTA, CDR2 FQGNSA. Deletions cut 1 base from V and 4 bases from J, with 10 bases between. The CDR3 runs 14 residues. This chain's CDR3 is CASSLEGWGYGYTF. CDR3 sequence (DNA): TGTGCCAGCAGCTTAGAGGGTTGGGGCTATGGCTACACCTTC.

The table lists this clone with a count of one. The chain couples TRBV18 to TRBJ2-2; maybe TRBD2 (5 bases). V shed 0 bases and J shed 1 base, with 15 bases lying between them. The CDR3 is 18 amino acids. The germline V gene has CDR1 KGHSH and CDR2 LQKENI. CDR3 protein: CASSPPRSSGLNTGELFF. The CDR3 bases are TGTGCCAGCTCACCACCTCGGTCCAGCGGCCTGAACACCGGGGAGCTGTTTTTT.